The present entry profiles one TCR beta chain with its context. This entry belongs to a study of blood T cell repertoires in COVID-19. Study as a whole: Both acute and convalescent COVID-19 samples were obtained from the United States, Italy and Spain. Sample material is recorded as cDNA or gDNA derived from T cells, B-cell-depleted T cells, or PBMCs.

In the study's own analysis: Reference gene primer amplification yielded estimated nucleated cell counts. Generated by immunoSEQ multiplex PCR, the TCRdb table keeps only in-frame clones and is missing some. The V and J calls and clone size come from that table; D and trimming were worked out from the DNA. The repertoire holds some 100,000 clones, with around 93% as singletons. Germline-derived CDR1 and CDR2 are SEHNR and FQNEAQ (reference sequence). Trimming removed 4 bases from V and 5 bases from J, with 14 bases in between. The CDR3 has 14 amino acids. This sequence joins TRBV7-9 and TRBJ1-2; D is possibly TRBD1 (6 bases). The clonotype comes from a man in his fifties with acute or convalescent COVID-19. Material for sequencing was peripheral blood. CDR3 protein: CASSSLTGRYGYTF. Here the CDR3 DNA reads TGTGCCAGCAGCTCCCTAACAGGGCGGTATGGCTACACCTTC.